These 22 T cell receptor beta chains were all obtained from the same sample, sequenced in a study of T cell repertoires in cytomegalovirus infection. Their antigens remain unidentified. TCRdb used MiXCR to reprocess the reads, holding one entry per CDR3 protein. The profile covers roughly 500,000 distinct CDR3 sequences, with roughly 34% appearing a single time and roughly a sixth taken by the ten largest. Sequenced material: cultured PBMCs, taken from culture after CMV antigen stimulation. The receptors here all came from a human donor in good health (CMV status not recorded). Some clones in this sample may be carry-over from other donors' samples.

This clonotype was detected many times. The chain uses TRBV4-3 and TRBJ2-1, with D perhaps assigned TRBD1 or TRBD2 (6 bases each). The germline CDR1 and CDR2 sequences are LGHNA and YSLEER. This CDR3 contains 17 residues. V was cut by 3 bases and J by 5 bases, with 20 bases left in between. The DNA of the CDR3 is TGCGCCAGCAGCCAGAGAATTGGGGGCGGGATCCACAATGAGCAGTTCTTC. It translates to CASSQRIGGGIHNEQFF.

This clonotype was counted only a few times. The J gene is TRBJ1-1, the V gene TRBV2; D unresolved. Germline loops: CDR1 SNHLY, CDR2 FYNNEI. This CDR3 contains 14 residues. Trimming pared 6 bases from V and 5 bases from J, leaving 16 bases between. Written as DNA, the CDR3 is TGTGCCAGCAGGACCCTTTTGCCGGGAACTGAAGCTTTCTTT. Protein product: CASRTLLPGTEAFF.

For the CDR3, the DNA is TGTGCCAGCAGCCTCGACAGGGAGGCTGAAGCTTTCTTT. Its translation is CASSLDREAEAFF. The chain is built from TRBV7-2 and TRBJ1-1, with 7 bases fitting TRBD1. Germline trimming cut 5 bases from V and 6 bases from J; bases unmatched to any gene: 6. CDR3 length: 13 amino acids. CDR1 is SGHTA, CDR2 FQGNSA, per germline.

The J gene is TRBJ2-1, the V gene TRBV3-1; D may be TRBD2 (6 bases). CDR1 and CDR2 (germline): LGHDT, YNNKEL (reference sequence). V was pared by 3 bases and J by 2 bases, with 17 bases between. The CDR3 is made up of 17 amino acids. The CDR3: CASSHKPGTGPYNEQFF. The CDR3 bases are TGTGCCAGCAGCCATAAGCCCGGGACTGGACCCTACAATGAGCAGTTCTTC.

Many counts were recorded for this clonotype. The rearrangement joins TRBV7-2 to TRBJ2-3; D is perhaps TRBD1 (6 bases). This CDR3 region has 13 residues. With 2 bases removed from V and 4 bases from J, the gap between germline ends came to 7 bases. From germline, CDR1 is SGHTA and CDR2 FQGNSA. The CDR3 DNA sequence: TGTGCCAGCAGCTTAAGGGGGTCAGATACGCAGTATTTT. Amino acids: CASSLRGSDTQYF.

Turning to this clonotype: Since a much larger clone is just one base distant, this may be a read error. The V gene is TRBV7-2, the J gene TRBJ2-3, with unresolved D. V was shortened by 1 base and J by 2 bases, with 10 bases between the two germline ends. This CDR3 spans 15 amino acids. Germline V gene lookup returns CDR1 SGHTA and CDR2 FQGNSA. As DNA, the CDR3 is TGTACCAGCAGCTTAGAGGCACTCTTCACAGATACGCAGTATTTT. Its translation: CTSSLEALFTDTQYF.

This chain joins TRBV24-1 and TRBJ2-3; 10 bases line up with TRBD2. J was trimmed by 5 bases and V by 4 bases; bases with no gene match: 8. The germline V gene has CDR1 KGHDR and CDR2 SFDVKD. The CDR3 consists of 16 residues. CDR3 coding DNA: TGTGCCACCAGTGACCCCGGGACTAGCGTTGTAGATACGCAGTATTTT. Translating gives CATSDPGTSVVDTQYF.

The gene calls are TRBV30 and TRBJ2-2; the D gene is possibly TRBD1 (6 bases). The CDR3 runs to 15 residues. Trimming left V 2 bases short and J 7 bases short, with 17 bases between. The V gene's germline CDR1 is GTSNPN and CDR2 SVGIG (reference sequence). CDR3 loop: CAWSPRNRVGGELFF. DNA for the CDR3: TGTGCCTGGAGTCCACGGAACAGGGTAGGCGGGGAGCTGTTTTTT.

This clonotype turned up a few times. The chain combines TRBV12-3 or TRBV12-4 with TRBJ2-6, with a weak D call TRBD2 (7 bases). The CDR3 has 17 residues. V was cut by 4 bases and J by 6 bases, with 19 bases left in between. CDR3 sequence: CASSSRGRTHLANVLTF. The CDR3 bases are TGTGCCAGCAGTTCGCGGGGGCGCACCCACCTGGCCAACGTCCTGACTTTC.

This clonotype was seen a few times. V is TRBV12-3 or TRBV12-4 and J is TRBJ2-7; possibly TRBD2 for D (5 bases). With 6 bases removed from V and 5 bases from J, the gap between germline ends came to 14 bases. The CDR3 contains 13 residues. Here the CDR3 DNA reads TGTGCCAGCAGATTGACTACCACGCACGAGCAGTACTTC. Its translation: CASRLTTTHEQYF.

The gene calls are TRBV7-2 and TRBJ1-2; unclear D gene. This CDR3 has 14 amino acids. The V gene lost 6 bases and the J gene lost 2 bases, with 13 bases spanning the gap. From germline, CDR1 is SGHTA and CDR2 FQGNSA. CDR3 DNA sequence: TGTGCCAGCAGGGCCCGTTTGGAGAACTATGGCTACACCTTC. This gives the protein CASRARLENYGYTF. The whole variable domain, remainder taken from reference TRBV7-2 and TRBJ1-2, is GAGVSQSPSNKVTEKGKDVELRCDPISGHTALYWYRQSLGQGLEFLIYFQGNSAPDKSGLPSDRFSAERTGGSVSTLTIQRTQQEDSAVYLCASRARLENYGYTFGSGTRLTVV.

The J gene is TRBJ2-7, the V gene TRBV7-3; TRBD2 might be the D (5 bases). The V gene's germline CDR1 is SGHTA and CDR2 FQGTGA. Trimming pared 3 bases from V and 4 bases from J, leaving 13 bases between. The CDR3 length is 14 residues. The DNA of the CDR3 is TGTGCCAGCAGCTTGTCAGGACTTAATTACGAGCAGTACTTC. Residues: CASSLSGLNYEQYF.

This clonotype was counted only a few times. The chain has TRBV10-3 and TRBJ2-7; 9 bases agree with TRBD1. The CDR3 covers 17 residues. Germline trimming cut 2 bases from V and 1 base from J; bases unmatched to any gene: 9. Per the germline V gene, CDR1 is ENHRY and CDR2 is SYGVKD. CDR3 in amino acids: CAISEPRTGTGSYEQYV. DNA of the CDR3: TGTGCCATCAGTGAGCCAAGGACCGGGACAGGGTCCTACGAGCAGTACGTC.

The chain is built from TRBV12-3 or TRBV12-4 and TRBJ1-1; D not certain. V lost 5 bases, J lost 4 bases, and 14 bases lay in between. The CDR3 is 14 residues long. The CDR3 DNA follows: TGTGCCAGCAGTCCGATGGACGGGCGCACTGAAGCTTTCTTT. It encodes CASSPMDGRTEAFF.

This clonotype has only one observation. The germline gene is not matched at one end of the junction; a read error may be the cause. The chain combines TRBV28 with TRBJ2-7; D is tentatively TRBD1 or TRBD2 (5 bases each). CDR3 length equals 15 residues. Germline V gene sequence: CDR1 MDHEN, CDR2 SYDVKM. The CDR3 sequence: CASSFPQGRGYEQNF. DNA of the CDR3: TGTGCCAGCAGTTTCCCTCAGGGACGCGGCTACGAGCAGAACTTC.

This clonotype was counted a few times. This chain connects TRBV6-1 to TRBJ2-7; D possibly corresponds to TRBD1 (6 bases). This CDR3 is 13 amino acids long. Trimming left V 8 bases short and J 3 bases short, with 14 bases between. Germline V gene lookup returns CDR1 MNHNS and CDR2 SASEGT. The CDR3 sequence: CASRSPGDYEQYF. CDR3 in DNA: TGTGCCAGCCGGAGCCCAGGGGACTACGAGCAGTACTTC.

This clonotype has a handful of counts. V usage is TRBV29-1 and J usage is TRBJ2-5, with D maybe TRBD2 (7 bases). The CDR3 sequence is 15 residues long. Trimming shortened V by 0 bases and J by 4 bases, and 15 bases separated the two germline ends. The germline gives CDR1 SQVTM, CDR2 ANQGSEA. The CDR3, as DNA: TGCAGCGTTGAAGAGGCCAGGGGAGGGCCAGAGACCCAGTACTTC. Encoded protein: CSVEEARGGPETQYF.

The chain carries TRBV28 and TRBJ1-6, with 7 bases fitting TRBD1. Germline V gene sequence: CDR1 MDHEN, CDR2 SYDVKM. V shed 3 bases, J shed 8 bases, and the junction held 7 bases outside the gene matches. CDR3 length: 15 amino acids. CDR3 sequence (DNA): TGTGCCAGCAGTTTGGGTGGGACAGTGTATTCACCCCTCCACTTT. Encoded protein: CASSLGGTVYSPLHF. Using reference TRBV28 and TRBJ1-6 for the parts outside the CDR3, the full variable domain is DVKVTQSSRYLVKRTGEKVFLECVQDMDHENMFWYRQDPGLGLRLIYFSYDVKMKEKGDIPEGYSVSREKKERFSLILESASTNQTSMYLCASSLGGTVYSPLHFGNGTRLTVT.

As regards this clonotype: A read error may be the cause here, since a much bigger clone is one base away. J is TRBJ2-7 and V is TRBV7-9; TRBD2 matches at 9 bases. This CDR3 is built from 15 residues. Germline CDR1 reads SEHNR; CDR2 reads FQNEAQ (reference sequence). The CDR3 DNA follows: TGTGCCAGCAGCTCCTTTTCTAGCGGGACCTACGAGCTGTACTTC. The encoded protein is CASSSFSSGTYELYF.

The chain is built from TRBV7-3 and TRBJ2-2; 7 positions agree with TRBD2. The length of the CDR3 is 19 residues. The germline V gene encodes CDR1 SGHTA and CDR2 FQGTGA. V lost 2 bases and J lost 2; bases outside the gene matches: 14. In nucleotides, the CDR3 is TGTGCCAGCAGCTTAGTGTCAGCGGGAAGGCTGGGAAACACCGGGGAGCTGTTTTTT. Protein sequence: CASSLVSAGRLGNTGELFF.

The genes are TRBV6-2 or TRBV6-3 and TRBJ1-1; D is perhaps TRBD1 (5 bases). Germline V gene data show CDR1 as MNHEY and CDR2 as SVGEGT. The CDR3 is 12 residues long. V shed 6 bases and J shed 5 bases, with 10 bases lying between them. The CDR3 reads CASRIGETEAFF. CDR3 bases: TGTGCCAGCAGGATAGGGGAAACTGAAGCTTTCTTT.

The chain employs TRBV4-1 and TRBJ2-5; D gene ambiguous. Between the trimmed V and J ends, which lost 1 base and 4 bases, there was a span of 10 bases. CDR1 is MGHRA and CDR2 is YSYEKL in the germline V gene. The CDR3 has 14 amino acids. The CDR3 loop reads CASSQGPNRETQYF. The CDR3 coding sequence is TGCGCCAGCAGCCAAGGTCCGAATAGAGAGACCCAGTACTTC.